The 29 T cell receptor beta chains listed next were all sequenced from one sample in a study of blood T cell repertoires in COVID-19. The table came from immunoSEQ multiplex PCR; TCRdb's copy has only in-frame clones and leaves some out. The sample contains some 95,000 clones, around 75% of which appear only once. Sequenced: peripheral blood. Receptor source: a man aged 70 or older with acute or convalescent COVID-19.

The chain uses TRBV28 and TRBJ2-7; D uncertain. The germline V gene encodes CDR1 MDHEN and CDR2 SYDVKM. V dropped 1 base and J dropped 0 bases, with 28 bases sitting between them. The CDR3 loop spans 21 amino acids. CDR3 DNA: TGTGCCAGCAGTTTATCACGCCTTGGGCAGGCCCGCTTTGAGTACTCCTACGAGCAGTACTTC. Amino acid sequence: CASSLSRLGQARFEYSYEQYF.

The V call is TRBV21-1, the J call TRBJ2-3; TRBD2, the table's D call, was not compared with the DNA. TRBV21-1 corresponds to a pseudogene. The CDR3 runs 14 residues. The CDR3 reads CASSKVDYTDTQYF. CDR3 nucleotide sequence: TGTGCCAGCAGCAAAGTTGACTACACAGATACGCAGTATTTT.

CDR3 DNA: TGTGCCAGCAGTTTCAAACCGGGACAGGAAGGCTACACCTTC. It encodes CASSFKPGQEGYTF. The chain is built from TRBV6-6 and TRBJ1-2; 8 bases are shared with TRBD1. The CDR3 runs to 14 residues. With V trimmed by 4 bases and J by 8 bases, 9 bases remained unmatched. Germline CDR1 and CDR2: MNHNY and SVGAGI (reference sequence).

This clone was detected a few times. This chain's CDR3 is CASSLQAGAGYEQYF. In nucleotides, the CDR3 is TGTGCCAGCAGTTTACAAGCGGGAGCGGGCTACGAGCAGTACTTC. The chain couples TRBV28 to TRBJ2-7; TRBD2 agrees at 8 bases. Losses at the gene ends were 2 bases for V and 3 bases for J; bases not matched to a gene: 6. The germline V gene has CDR1 MDHEN and CDR2 SYDVKM. The CDR3 sequence is 15 residues long. Supplemented by reference TRBV28 and TRBJ2-7, the full variable domain reads DVKVTQSSRYLVKRTGEKVFLECVQDMDHENMFWYRQDPGLGLRLIYFSYDVKMKEKGDIPEGYSVSREKKERFSLILESASTNQTSMYLCASSLQAGAGYEQYFGPGTRLTVT.

The V and J genes are TRBV11-2 and TRBJ2-7, with 9 bases fitting TRBD1. Germline V gives CDR1 SGHAT, CDR2 FQNNGV. After removal of 0 bases from V and 6 bases from J, the junction contained 9 bases not matched to a gene. The CDR3 consists of 16 residues. The CDR3 sequence: CASSLDLGTGILEQYF. CDR3 nucleotide sequence: TGTGCCAGCAGCTTAGATCTCGGGACAGGGATTCTCGAGCAGTACTTC.

This chain links TRBV10-2 with TRBJ2-2, with D maybe TRBD2 (6 bases). The germline CDR1 and CDR2 sequences are WSHSY and SAAADI. The CDR3 runs to 15 residues. With 11 bases removed from V and 1 base from J, the gap between germline ends came to 17 bases. CDR3 amino acids: CASSFAGMNTGELFF. The CDR3 DNA reads TGCGCCTCTTCCTTTGCGGGAATGAACACCGGGGAGCTGTTTTTT.

This rearrangement joins TRBV5-1 to TRBJ2-2; D is perhaps TRBD1 (5 bases). The germline CDR1 and CDR2 sequences are SGHRS and YFSETQ. This CDR3 comprises 15 residues. V lost 4 bases to trimming and J lost 0 bases, with 10 bases between them. Written as DNA, the CDR3 is TGCGCCAGCAGCAAAGGGGCAGCGAACACCGGGGAGCTGTTTTTT. Protein: CASSKGAANTGELFF.

This rearrangement joins TRBV19 to TRBJ2-2; 10 bases are shared with TRBD1. V shed 7 bases, J shed 5 bases, and the junction held 7 bases outside the gene matches. The germline V gene encodes CDR1 LNHDA and CDR2 SQIVND (reference sequence). CDR3 size: 15 residues. As DNA, the CDR3 is TGTGCCAGTATTGGGGGACAGGGGAGGACCGGGGAGCTGTTTTTT. Translating gives CASIGGQGRTGELFF.

This chain connects TRBV30 to TRBJ2-1; D gene unclear. The germline V and J ends were trimmed by 0 bases and 13 bases, with 7 bases remaining between them. The length of the CDR3 is 10 residues. Germline V gene data show CDR1 as GTSNPN and CDR2 as SVGIG (reference sequence). DNA of the CDR3: TGTGCCTGGAGTGTACATCCACAGTTCTTC. It translates to CAWSVHPQFF.

Only one count was recorded for this clone. The genes are TRBV6-5 and TRBJ2-3; TRBD1 matches 10 bases. The CDR3 sequence is 15 residues long. Germline V gene data show CDR1 as MNHEY and CDR2 as SVGAGI. J gave up 2 bases and V 6 bases, and 5 bases lay outside the gene matches. This CDR3 is CASSRQGAHTDTQYF. In nucleotides, the CDR3 is TGTGCCAGCAGCCGACAGGGGGCGCACACAGATACGCAGTATTTT.

The gene calls are TRBV6-5 and TRBJ2-7; the match to TRBD2 covers 9 bases. Germline V gene data show CDR1 as MNHEY and CDR2 as SVGAGI. CDR3 length: 12 residues. V was clipped by 6 bases and J by 8 bases; unmatched bases: 5. Here the CDR3 reads CASRLAGSQQYF. The CDR3 DNA follows: TGTGCCAGCAGGCTAGCGGGGTCCCAGCAGTACTTC.

V gene TRBV6-5 combines with J gene TRBJ2-7; 9 nucleotides line up with TRBD1. Germline trimming cut 7 bases from V and 6 bases from J; bases unmatched to any gene: 13. The CDR3 totals 15 residues. Germline CDR1 and CDR2: MNHEY and SVGAGI. CDR3 amino acids: CASTPRDRAVPEQYF. In DNA form, the CDR3 reads TGTGCCAGCACCCCCCGGGACAGGGCGGTTCCCGAGCAGTACTTC.

This rearrangement joins TRBV5-8 to TRBJ1-5; D possibly corresponds to TRBD1 (6 bases). The CDR3 length is 18 residues. Germline CDR1 is SGHTS and CDR2 is YDEGEE. V shed 2 bases and J shed 7 bases, with 25 bases lying between them. The CDR3 loop reads CASSFTRRTGPRTQPQHF. CDR3 sequence (DNA): TGTGCCAGCAGCTTTACCCGACGAACAGGGCCCCGAACACAGCCCCAGCATTTT.

This chain uses TRBV11-3 with TRBJ2-5; TRBD1 matches at 7 bases. CDR3 size: 13 residues. Trimming removed 5 bases from V and 5 bases from J; junction bases left unmatched: 5. Looked up from germline, CDR1 is SGHNT and CDR2 is YENEEA. CDR3 sequence (DNA): TGTGCCAGCAGCCGGGACAGTTTCGAGACCCAGTACTTC. Its translation: CASSRDSFETQYF.

The V gene is TRBV4-1, the J gene TRBJ2-7; 8 bases are a match to TRBD2. The CDR3 has 15 amino acids. Germline CDR1 and CDR2: MGHRA and YSYEKL. The V and J ends lost 3 bases and 2 bases, in that order; junction bases with no gene match: 6. The CDR3 nucleotides read TGCGCCAGCAGCCAGATGAGCGGGGGCCCCTACGAGCAGTACTTC. This translates into CASSQMSGGPYEQYF.

V is TRBV6-4 and J is TRBJ1-2; 7 positions agree with TRBD1. The germline CDR1 and CDR2 sequences are MRHNA and SNTAGT. This CDR3 comprises 15 residues. Trimming took 3 bases from V and 4 from J; bases not matched to a gene: 8. The CDR3 DNA reads TGTGCCAGCAGTGAGCGGGACAGTGCGACCTATGGCTACACCTTC. This codes for CASSERDSATYGYTF.

The chain recombines TRBV2 with TRBJ2-7; 7 nucleotides agree with TRBD2. Germline loops: CDR1 SNHLY, CDR2 FYNNEI. This CDR3 contains 11 residues. V shed 6 bases, J shed 5 bases, and the junction held 1 base outside the gene matches. CDR3 bases: TGTGCCAGCAGGGGGGGGGACGAGCAGTACTTC. Translated, it gives CASRGGDEQYF. Filled out from reference TRBV2 and TRBJ2-7, the complete variable domain reads EPEVTQTPSHQVTQMGQEVILRCVPISNHLYFYWYRQILGQKVEFLVSFYNNEISEKSEIFDDQFSVERPDGSNFTLKIRSTKLEDSAMYFCASRGGDEQYFGPGTRLTVT.

The chain employs TRBV19 and TRBJ1-5; maybe TRBD1 (6 bases). CDR1 is LNHDA, CDR2 SQIVND, per germline (reference sequence). V was cut by 4 bases and J by 0 bases, with 10 bases left in between. This CDR3 spans 15 amino acids. The CDR3 reads CASSTPGDSNQPQHF. The DNA for the CDR3 is TGTGCCAGTAGTACTCCAGGGGATAGCAATCAGCCCCAGCATTTT.

The chain is built from TRBV3-1 (or the pseudogene TRBV3-2) and TRBJ2-3; 7 bases align to TRBD1. The CDR3 totals 14 residues. Germline V CDR1 and CDR2: LGHDT, YNNKEL (reference sequence). The ends lost 5 bases at V and 0 bases at J; junction bases unmatched: 2. CDR3 in amino acids: CASSNRGSTDTQYF. CDR3 nucleotides: TGTGCCAGCAGCAACAGGGGTAGCACAGATACGCAGTATTTT.

The chain has TRBV7-2 and TRBJ1-1; a possible D gene is TRBD1 (5 bases). The V gene lost 5 bases and the J gene lost 4 bases, with 17 bases spanning the gap. The germline gives CDR1 SGHTA, CDR2 FQGNSA. The CDR3 length is 15 residues. The CDR3 DNA follows: TGTGCCAGCAGCCCCAGACGGCAGGGAGGCACTGAAGCTTTCTTT. This encodes CASSPRRQGGTEAFF.

The gene calls are TRBV9 and TRBJ2-5; weak D call: TRBD2 (5 bases). Germline V gives CDR1 SGDLS, CDR2 YYNGEE. This CDR3 is 15 amino acids long. The V and J ends lost 0 bases and 5 bases respectively, with 14 bases between them. CDR3 DNA: TGTGCCAGCAGCGTAGGGAACCGGGGTAGGGAGACCCAGTACTTC. Its translation is CASSVGNRGRETQYF.

The chain combines TRBV5-1 with TRBJ2-3; 8 positions match TRBD2. The V and J ends lost 0 bases and 1 base, in that order; junction bases with no gene match: 7. The V gene's germline CDR1 is SGHRS and CDR2 YFSETQ. The CDR3 has 17 amino acids. CDR3 DNA: TGCGCCAGCAGCTTGGCCACTAGCGGAGGGGGCACAGATACGCAGTATTTT. It codes for CASSLATSGGGTDTQYF.

V usage is TRBV5-6 and J usage is TRBJ2-1, with D maybe TRBD2 (5 bases). Looked up from germline, CDR1 is SGHDT and CDR2 is YYEEEE. This CDR3 has 14 residues. The ends were cut back, 0 bases at V and 5 bases at J, with 9 bases in the middle. The CDR3 is CASSLGSDHNEQFF. CDR3 DNA sequence: TGTGCCAGCAGCTTGGGTAGCGACCACAATGAGCAGTTCTTC.

The chain employs TRBV2 and TRBJ1-1; D may be TRBD1 (5 bases). Germline assignment: CDR1 SNHLY and CDR2 FYNNEI. The CDR3 runs to 11 residues. V lost 6 bases, J lost 7 bases, and 9 bases lay in between. The DNA of the CDR3 is TGTGCCAGCAGCTACGACAGTGAAGCTTTCTTT. It translates to CASSYDSEAFF.

The chain couples TRBV27 to TRBJ1-2; tentatively, D is TRBD1 (5 bases). V shed 2 bases and J shed 5 bases, with 15 bases lying between them. This CDR3 has 15 amino acids. Germline V gives CDR1 MNHEY, CDR2 SMNVEV (reference sequence). The CDR3 loop is CASSLTGTSTYGYTF. In nucleotides, the CDR3 is TGTGCCAGCAGTTTAACCGGGACTTCTACTTATGGCTACACCTTC.

J is TRBJ1-2 and V is TRBV9; no firm D call. CDR3 length equals 13 residues. The V gene lost 6 bases and the J gene lost 7 bases, with 16 bases spanning the gap. Germline CDR1 reads SGDLS; CDR2 reads YYNGEE. CDR3 residues: CASNGLERGGYTF. The DNA for the CDR3 is TGTGCCAGCAATGGCCTCGAACGGGGTGGCTACACCTTC.

As for this clone: At the DNA level, this CDR3 is encoded by other sequences in the same sample as well. V and J are TRBV24-1 and TRBJ2-5; 11 nucleotides align to TRBD1. This CDR3 is 15 amino acids long. Germline CDR1 reads KGHDR; CDR2 reads SFDVKD. The J segment lost 4 bases and the V segment lost 4 bases, leaving 4 bases of the junction unmatched. The CDR3 sequence: CATSDPGTGGETQYF. CDR3 nucleotide sequence: TGTGCCACCAGTGACCCCGGGACAGGGGGAGAGACCCAGTACTTC.

This chain connects TRBV6-2 or TRBV6-3 to TRBJ1-5; the D is unclear. Germline V CDR1 and CDR2: MNHEY, SVGEGT. This CDR3 has 14 residues. Trimming pared 5 bases from V and 0 bases from J, leaving 8 bases between. The chain's CDR3 is CASSPVDSNQPQHF. The CDR3, as DNA: TGTGCCAGCAGTCCGGTTGATAGCAATCAGCCCCAGCATTTT.

V is TRBV12-3 or TRBV12-4 and J is TRBJ2-1, with 7 bases that match TRBD1. Trimming cost V 6 bases and J 9 bases; bases outside gene matches: 5. This CDR3 has 12 amino acids. CDR3 residues: CASRTSGGEQFF. The CDR3 DNA reads as TGTGCCAGCAGGACCTCAGGGGGTGAGCAGTTCTTC.